What follows is one TCR beta chain and its context. Generated by immunoSEQ multiplex PCR, the TCRdb table keeps only in-frame clones and is missing some. The data contain approximately 35,000 clones, around 93% of them seen just once; the ten biggest clones take up around 2.8%. The germline gives CDR1 MNHNS, CDR2 SASEGT. The CDR3 covers 13 residues. Germline trimming cut 6 bases from V and 10 bases from J; bases unmatched to any gene: 7. These data are taken from a study of T cell changes during pregnancy in multiple sclerosis. The V call is TRBV6-1, the J call TRBJ2-1; 9 bases align to TRBD1. The TCR originated in a female donor in good health, enrolled as a control in a pregnancy study. Sequenced here: CD4+ T cells from peripheral blood mononuclear cells, sampled in the third trimester of pregnancy. The CDR3 coding sequence is TGTGCCAGCAGGGAAACAGGGGGCTGCGAGCAGTTCTTC. It yields the protein CASRETGGCEQFF.